This T cell receptor (beta chain) stems from a study of blood T cell repertoires in COVID-19. Across the study: Sample material is recorded as cDNA or gDNA derived from T cells, B-cell-depleted T cells, or PBMCs.

The V gene lost 0 bases and the J gene lost 3 bases, with 9 bases spanning the gap. The CDR3 loop spans 16 amino acids. Germline CDR1 SEHNR, CDR2 FQNEAQ (reference sequence). The authors' processing: How many nucleated cells were present was estimated from reference gene primer amplification. Clones were sequenced by immunoSEQ multiplex PCR, and TCRdb holds only the in-frame ones, with some missing. The D gene and trimming were derived from the DNA, and the V and J assignments and clone size from that table. The sample carries some 130,000 clones, roughly four fifths recorded once. The chain combines TRBV7-9 with TRBJ1-6, with D unresolved. The sample taken for sequencing was peripheral blood. The clonotype comes from an elderly man with acute or convalescent COVID-19. The DNA for the CDR3 is TGTGCCAGCAGCTTAGCGGCGGGAGACTATAATTCACCCCTCCACTTT. This codes for CASSLAAGDYNSPLHF.